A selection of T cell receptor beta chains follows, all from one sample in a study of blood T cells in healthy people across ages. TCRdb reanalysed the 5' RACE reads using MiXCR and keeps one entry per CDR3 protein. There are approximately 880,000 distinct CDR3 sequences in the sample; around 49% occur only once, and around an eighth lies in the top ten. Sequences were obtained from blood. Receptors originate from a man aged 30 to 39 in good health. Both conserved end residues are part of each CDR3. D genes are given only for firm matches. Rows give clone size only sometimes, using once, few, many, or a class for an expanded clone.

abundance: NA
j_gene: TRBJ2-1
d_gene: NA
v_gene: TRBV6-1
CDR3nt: TGTGCCAGCAGTGAAAAATCCCCCGGAGCCAGCTCCTACAATGAGCAGTTCTTC
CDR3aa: CASSEKSPGASSYNEQFF

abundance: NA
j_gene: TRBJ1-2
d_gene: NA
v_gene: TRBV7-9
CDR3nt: TGTGCCAGCAGCAGGGCTGGGGGCGGTGGCTACACCTTC
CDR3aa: CASSRAGGGGYTF

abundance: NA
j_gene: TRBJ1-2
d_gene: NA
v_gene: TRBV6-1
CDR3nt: TGTGCCAGCACCATAAGGCCCCCTCGGGCGTCTAACTATAGCTACACCTTC
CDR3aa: CASTIRPPRASNYSYTF

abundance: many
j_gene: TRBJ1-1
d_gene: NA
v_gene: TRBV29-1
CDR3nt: TGCAGCGTTGATGAGGGTGGGAACACTGAAGCTTTCTTT
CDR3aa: CSVDEGGNTEAFF

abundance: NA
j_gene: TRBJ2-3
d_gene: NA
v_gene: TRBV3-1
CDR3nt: TGTGCCAGCAGCCAGGCCGGGGCAGTCCCCCGCACAGATACGCAGTATTTT
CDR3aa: CASSQAGAVPRTDTQYF

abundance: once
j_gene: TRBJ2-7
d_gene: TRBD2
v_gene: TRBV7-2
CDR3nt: TGTGCCAGCGCCGGGACTATCTACGAGCAGTACTTC
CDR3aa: CASAGTIYEQYF

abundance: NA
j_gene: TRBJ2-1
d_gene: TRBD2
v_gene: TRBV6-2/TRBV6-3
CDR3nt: TGTGCCAGCAGACCTACTACTAGCGGGGGCTACAATGAGCAGTTCTTC
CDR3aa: CASRPTTSGGYNEQFF

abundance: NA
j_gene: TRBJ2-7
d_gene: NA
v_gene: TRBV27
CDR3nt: TGTGCCAGCAGTTTCAGACAGACTAAAATGTCCCACTACAACGAGCAGTACTTC
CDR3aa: CASSFRQTKMSHYNEQYF

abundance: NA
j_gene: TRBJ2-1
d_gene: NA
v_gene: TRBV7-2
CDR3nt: TGTGCCAGCAGCCCCCGTGGGGGGGCCCACAATGAGCAGTTCTTC
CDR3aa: CASSPRGGAHNEQFF

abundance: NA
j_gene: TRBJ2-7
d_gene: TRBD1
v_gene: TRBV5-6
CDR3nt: TGTGTCAGCAGCCCCCGGGACAGATACTCCTACGAGCAGTACTTC
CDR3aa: CVSSPRDRYSYEQYF

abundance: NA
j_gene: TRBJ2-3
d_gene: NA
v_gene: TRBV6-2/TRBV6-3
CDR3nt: TGTGCCAGCAGTGACGAGGCGGATACGCAGTATTTT
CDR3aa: CASSDEADTQYF

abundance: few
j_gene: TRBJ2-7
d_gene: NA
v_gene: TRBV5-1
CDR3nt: TGCGCCAGCAGCCCAACCGGGGGACAGTACGAGCAGTACTTC
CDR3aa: CASSPTGGQYEQYF

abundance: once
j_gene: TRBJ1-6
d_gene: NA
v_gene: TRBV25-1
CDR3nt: TGTGCCAGCAGTGATTGGGGGCAATCGCCACCCCTCCACTTT
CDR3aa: CASSDWGQSPPLHF

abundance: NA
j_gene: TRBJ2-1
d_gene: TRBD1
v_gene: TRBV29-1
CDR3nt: TGCAGCGTTGAATACATGCCGGGACAGGGGGCTAATGAGCAGTTCTTC
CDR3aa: CSVEYMPGQGANEQFF

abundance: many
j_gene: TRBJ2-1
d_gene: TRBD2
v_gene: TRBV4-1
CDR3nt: TGCGCCAGCAGCCAAGAATTCCCAGCGGGGGGGGACAATGAGCAGTTCTTC
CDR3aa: CASSQEFPAGGDNEQFF

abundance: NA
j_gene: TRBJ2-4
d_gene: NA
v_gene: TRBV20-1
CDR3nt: TGCAGTGCCCATAGAGGGGAGACAGTAGCCAAAAACATTCAGTACTTC
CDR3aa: CSAHRGETVAKNIQYF

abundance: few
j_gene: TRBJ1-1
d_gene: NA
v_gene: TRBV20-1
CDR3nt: TGCAGTGCCCGTCGCCGGGGGCTGAACACTGAAGCTTTCTTT
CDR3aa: CSARRRGLNTEAFF

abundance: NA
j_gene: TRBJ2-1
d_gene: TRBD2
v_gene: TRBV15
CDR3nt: TGTGCCACCAGCAGTTCCGAGCGGGGGGTCCTTTACAATGAGCAGTTCTTC
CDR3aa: CATSSSERGVLYNEQFF